The T cell receptor (beta chain) described here comes from a study of cytomegalovirus exposure and HLA in healthy donors. General study points: The CMV antigen specificity of a few CMV-associated chains was confirmed through in vitro analysis.

V dropped 5 bases and J dropped 7; count of bases not matched to a gene: 9. There are 15 residues in the CDR3. CDR1 and CDR2 from the germline V gene are MNHEY and SVGAGI. The PCR used 60 Vbeta and 13 Jbeta primers. Clones were sequenced by immunoSEQ multiplex PCR, and TCRdb holds only the in-frame ones, with some missing. The table has fewer than 200,000 clones, around 82% seen once; the top ten hold roughly 1%. For this clone: The antigen remains unidentified.

The specimen was PBMCs. This chain uses TRBV6-5 with TRBJ2-5, with TRBD1 matching over 11 bases. This receptor was identified in a man younger than 45 in good health and CMV-seronegative. The CDR3 loop is CASSRRPGQGGTQYF. The CDR3 nucleotides read TGTGCCAGCAGTCGTAGGCCGGGACAGGGGGGGACCCAGTACTTC.